Below, 21 T cell receptor beta chains from the same sample are listed, as sequenced in a study of blood T cell repertoires in COVID-19. The protocol was immunoSEQ multiplex PCR, while the TCRdb copy is restricted to in-frame clones and leaves out a portion. The profile shows roughly 170,000 clones, under 90% of them singletons. Sequences were obtained from peripheral blood. The receptors shown here come from a human donor in a cohort sampled during active COVID-19.

This clone was picked up one time. V gene TRBV6-5 combines with J gene TRBJ2-1; 9 positions match TRBD2. The CDR3 covers 15 residues. Per the germline V gene, CDR1 is MNHEY and CDR2 is SVGAGI. Unmatched junction bases numbered 12, after V lost 6 bases and J lost 9 bases. CDR3 amino acids: CASSPRAGGRSEQFF. The CDR3 DNA sequence: TGTGCCAGCAGCCCCAGAGCGGGGGGCCGAAGTGAGCAGTTCTTC.

This clone was seen a single time. This sequence joins TRBV10-3 and TRBJ2-3, with 7 bases matching TRBD2. Germline CDR1 is ENHRY and CDR2 is SYGVKD. There are 15 residues in the CDR3. The V gene end was trimmed by 5 bases and the J gene end by 6 bases; junction bases not matched to a gene: 11. The CDR3 DNA reads as TGTGCCATCAGTACTAGCGAATCCATTATGGATACGCAGTATTTT. This encodes CAISTSESIMDTQYF.

This chain uses TRBV19 with TRBJ2-6; no reliable D call. CDR3 length: 15 amino acids. Germline V gives CDR1 LNHDA, CDR2 SQIVND (reference sequence). With 3 bases removed from V and 0 bases from J, the gap between germline ends came to 6 bases. In DNA form, the CDR3 reads TGTGCCAGTAGTATCGCAGGCTCTGGGGCCAACGTCCTGACTTTC. The encoded protein is CASSIAGSGANVLTF.

The CDR3 loop is CASRSGTSASGANVLTF. CDR3 DNA sequence: TGTGCCAGCAGATCCGGGACTAGCGCCTCTGGGGCCAACGTCCTGACTTTC. The genes are TRBV13 and TRBJ2-6, with TRBD2 identical over 10 bases. The CDR3 covers 17 residues. V trimming: 6 bases; J trimming: 0 bases; junction bases outside the gene matches: 5. From germline, CDR1 is PRHDT and CDR2 FYEKMQ (reference sequence).

The chain links TRBV12-3 or TRBV12-4 to TRBJ1-1; no definite D call. CDR3 length: 13 residues. Trimming pared 4 bases from V and 1 base from J, leaving 7 bases between. Written as DNA, the CDR3 is TGTGCCAGCAGTTGGGCCGGGAACACTGAAGCTTTCTTT. Its protein product is CASSWAGNTEAFF.

The J gene is TRBJ2-7, the V gene TRBV18, with 7 bases identical to TRBD1. V lost 4 bases, J lost 3 bases, and 6 bases stayed unmatched. Per germline, CDR1 KGHSH and CDR2 LQKENI. This CDR3 comprises 14 residues. The CDR3 here is CASSQAGGNYEQYF. Here the CDR3 DNA reads TGTGCCAGCTCACAGGCAGGGGGAAACTACGAGCAGTACTTC.

V gene TRBV9 combines with J gene TRBJ2-1; 12 bases are shared with TRBD2. There are 18 residues in the CDR3. The germline gives CDR1 SGDLS, CDR2 YYNGEE. With V trimmed by 3 bases and J by 0 bases, 7 bases remained unmatched. The CDR3, as DNA: TGTGCCAGCAGCGCGGACGCTAGCGGGGGGGTCTCCTACAATGAGCAGTTCTTC. Residues: CASSADASGGVSYNEQFF.

The chain has TRBV29-1 and TRBJ2-2; no clear D. The CDR3 runs to 12 residues. Germline V lookup: CDR1 SQVTM, CDR2 ANQGSEA. V was shortened by 3 bases and J by 8 bases, with 10 bases between the two germline ends. The CDR3 DNA sequence: TGCAGCGTTGAGAAACAGTCTGGGGAGCTGTTTTTT. Translating gives CSVEKQSGELFF.

The chain combines TRBV10-3 with TRBJ1-3; 9 nucleotides line up with TRBD1. This CDR3 is built from 14 residues. The J segment lost 1 base and the V segment lost 6 bases, leaving 1 base of the junction unmatched. Germline V gene sequence: CDR1 ENHRY, CDR2 SYGVKD. The CDR3: CAIRQGASGNTIYF. DNA for the CDR3: TGTGCCATCAGACAGGGGGCTTCTGGAAACACCATATATTTT.

The J gene is TRBJ1-1, the V gene TRBV11-2; possibly TRBD1 for D (5 bases). The CDR3 runs to 15 residues. V was clipped by 5 bases and J by 5 bases, with 18 bases between them. Germline CDR1 and CDR2: SGHAT and FQNNGV. Here the CDR3 DNA reads TGTGCCAGCAGCCCAGAAGGGGTGCTACGGACTGAAGCTTTCTTT. Encoded protein: CASSPEGVLRTEAFF. Filled out from reference TRBV11-2 and TRBJ1-1, the complete variable domain reads EAGVAQSPRYKIIEKRQSVAFWCNPISGHATLYWYQQILGQGPKLLIQFQNNGVVDDSQLPKDRFSAERLKGVDSTLKIQPAKLEDSAVYLCASSPEGVLRTEAFFGQGTRLTVV.

The genes are TRBV2 and TRBJ2-7, with D possibly being TRBD1 (5 bases). The V gene lost 5 bases and the J gene lost 5 bases, with 13 bases spanning the gap. Germline-derived CDR1 and CDR2 are SNHLY and FYNNEI. The CDR3 totals 13 residues. Written as DNA, the CDR3 is TGTGCCAGCAGTCGTAGGGGTAACGACGAGCAGTACTTC. Its protein is CASSRRGNDEQYF.

The V and J genes are TRBV19 and TRBJ1-1; D might be TRBD1 (6 bases). The CDR3 loop spans 13 amino acids. V was trimmed by 4 bases and J by 5 bases, leaving 11 bases between them. The germline CDR1 and CDR2 sequences are LNHDA and SQIVND (reference sequence). CDR3 DNA: TGTGCCAGTAGTAATCAGGGGAGAACTGAAGCTTTCTTT. Translating gives CASSNQGRTEAFF.

DNA for the CDR3: TGTGCCAGCAGCGCGACAGGGGATAATGAAAAACTGTTTTTT. Amino acids: CASSATGDNEKLFF. This sequence joins TRBV9 and TRBJ1-4, with 8 bases identical to TRBD1. Trimming at V came to 3 bases and at J to 4 bases, leaving 2 bases not matched to a gene. Germline V lookup: CDR1 SGDLS, CDR2 YYNGEE. The CDR3 is 14 amino acids. The full variable domain, completed using reference TRBV9 and TRBJ1-4, is DSGVTQTPKHLITATGQRVTLRCSPRSGDLSVYWYQQSLDQGLQFLIQYYNGEERAKGNILERFSAQQFPDLHSELNLSSLELGDSALYFCASSATGDNEKLFFGSGTQLSVL.

V usage is TRBV28 and J usage is TRBJ1-1; D not certain. V was pared by 3 bases and J by 4 bases, with 12 bases between. The CDR3 is 14 residues long. Germline V CDR1 and CDR2: MDHEN, SYDVKM. The CDR3 nucleotides are TGTGCCAGCAGTTTGGAGACTAAGACCACTGAAGCTTTCTTT. This codes for CASSLETKTTEAFF.

The V gene is TRBV6-5, the J gene TRBJ1-1; a weak D match, TRBD1 (6 bases). This CDR3 is built from 13 residues. Germline V CDR1 and CDR2: MNHEY, SVGAGI. Trimming took 5 bases from V and 6 from J, leaving 13 bases between them. CDR3 nucleotides: TGTGCCAGCAGTCCCGAGGGGGTGCCTGAAGCTTTCTTT. Protein sequence: CASSPEGVPEAFF.

The chain joins TRBV4-1 to TRBJ1-2, with 11 bases fitting TRBD1. The trim removed 3 bases at V and 4 bases at J, leaving 7 bases unmatched. The germline V gene encodes CDR1 MGHRA and CDR2 YSYEKL. The CDR3 totals 16 residues. CDR3 sequence: CASSQADRGLIYGYTF. The DNA for the CDR3 is TGCGCCAGCAGCCAGGCGGACAGGGGGCTTATCTATGGCTACACCTTC.

The rearrangement uses TRBV10-1 and TRBJ1-1; D unresolved. CDR3 size: 13 residues. Germline-derived CDR1 and CDR2 are WNHNN and SYGVQD (reference sequence). Trimming shortened V by 1 base and J by 1 base, and 4 bases separated the two germline ends. The CDR3 region has the DNA TGCGCCAGCAGTGAGTACAGGAACACTGAAGCTTTCTTT. It encodes CASSEYRNTEAFF.

The V gene is TRBV6-6, the J gene TRBJ1-1; D is ambiguous. The CDR3 spans 16 residues. V lost 5 bases and J lost 7, with 23 bases in between. Germline assignment: CDR1 MNHNY and CDR2 SVGAGI (reference sequence). In nucleotides, the CDR3 is TGTGCCAGCAGTGCTAAACTGGGCGGGGTTCAATTTGAAGCTTTCTTT. This translates into CASSAKLGGVQFEAFF.

This rearrangement joins TRBV7-9 to TRBJ1-4; no clear D. There are 14 residues in the CDR3. The ends were cut back, 2 bases at V and 7 bases at J, with 11 bases in the middle. Germline assignment: CDR1 SEHNR and CDR2 FQNEAQ (reference sequence). CDR3 coding DNA: TGTGCCAGCAGCTTAAGTGAGGCGGGTGAAAAACTGTTTTTT. Amino acid sequence: CASSLSEAGEKLFF.

This clone was picked up one time. The chain couples TRBV6-5 to TRBJ2-7, with 9 bases aligning to TRBD1. V gave up 7 bases and J gave up 5 bases; unmatched junction bases: 12. Per germline, CDR1 MNHEY and CDR2 SVGAGI. This CDR3 spans 15 amino acids. The CDR3 loop is CASTPRGTGIDEQYF. In DNA, the CDR3 is TGTGCCAGCACCCCGAGAGGGACAGGGATCGACGAGCAGTACTTC.

This rearrangement joins TRBV5-1 to TRBJ2-7, with 7 bases lining up with TRBD1. V was pared by 1 base and J by 4 bases, with 14 bases of the junction left unmatched. The CDR3 is 17 residues long. CDR1 and CDR2 from the germline V gene are SGHRS and YFSETQ. CDR3 amino acids: CASSLTQTGYLPYEQYF. For the CDR3, the DNA is TGCGCCAGCAGCTTGACTCAGACAGGGTACCTCCCTTACGAGCAGTACTTC. Drawing the rest from reference TRBV5-1 and TRBJ2-7, the complete variable domain is KAGVTQTPRYLIKTRGQQVTLSCSPISGHRSVSWYQQTPGQGLQFLFEYFSETQRNKGNFPGRFSGRQFSNSRSEMNVSTLELGDSALYLCASSLTQTGYLPYEQYFGPGTRLTVT.